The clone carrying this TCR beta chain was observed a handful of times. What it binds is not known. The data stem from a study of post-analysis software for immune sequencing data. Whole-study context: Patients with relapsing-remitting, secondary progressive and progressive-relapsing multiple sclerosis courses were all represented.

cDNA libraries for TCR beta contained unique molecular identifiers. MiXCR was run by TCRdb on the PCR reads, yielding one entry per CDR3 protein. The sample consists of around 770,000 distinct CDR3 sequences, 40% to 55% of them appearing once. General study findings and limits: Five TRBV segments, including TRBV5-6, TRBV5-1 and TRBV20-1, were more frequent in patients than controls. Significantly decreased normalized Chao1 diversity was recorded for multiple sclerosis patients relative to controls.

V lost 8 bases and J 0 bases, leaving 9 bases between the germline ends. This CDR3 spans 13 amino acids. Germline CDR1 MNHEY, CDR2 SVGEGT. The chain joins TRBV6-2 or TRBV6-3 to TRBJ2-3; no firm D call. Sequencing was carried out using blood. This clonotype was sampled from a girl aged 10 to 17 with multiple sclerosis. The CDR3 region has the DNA TGTGCCAGCCAGGCGTCTAGCACAGATACGCAGTATTTT. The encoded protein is CASQASSTDTQYF.